The rows below give T cell receptor beta chains drawn from one sample of a study of shared clonotypes between healthy human individuals. The repertoire was sequenced with immunoSEQ multiplex PCR; TCRdb's copy has only in-frame clones and lacks some. The sample yields some 600,000 clones, about 95% seen once. Sequencing was carried out using naive CD8+ T cells sorted from blood. Source of these receptors: a woman aged 25 to 39 in good health. Both conserved end residues are part of each CDR3. The order of the fields is D gene, V gene, clone size, J gene, CDR3 protein, CDR3 DNA. D genes are given only for firm matches. Some rows have no size entry. The others give once, few or many, or a class for an expanded clone.

>TRBD1|TRBV5-4|once|TRBJ1-2
CASSLRGQYGYTF
TGTGCCAGCAGCTTAAGGGGACAGTATGGCTACACCTTC
>TRBD2|TRBV10-2|-|TRBJ2-7
CASSGTSGRGEQYF
TGCGCCAGCAGTGGGACTAGCGGGAGAGGCGAGCAGTACTTC
>-|TRBV27|-|TRBJ1-2
CASSKIGTSLGYTF
TGTGCCAGCAGTAAGATAGGGACGTCTCTCGGCTACACCTTC
>TRBD2|TRBV7-8|-|TRBJ2-1
CASRLGRTSGVSSYNEQFF
TGTGCCAGCAGGTTAGGGCGGACTAGCGGAGTGAGCTCCTACAATGAGCAGTTCTTC
>TRBD2|TRBV4-1|once|TRBJ2-5
CASSQDRTSGSTQYF
TGCGCCAGCAGCCAAGATCGGACTAGCGGGTCGACCCAGTACTTC
>-|TRBV28|-|TRBJ1-2
CASMTRDGYTF
TGTGCCAGCATGACGCGGGACGGCTACACCTTC
>TRBD2|TRBV7-8|-|TRBJ2-3
CASSNPPSRAGTTDTQYF
TGTGCCAGCAGCAACCCCCCGAGTCGAGCGGGAACAACAGATACGCAGTATTTT
>-|TRBV7-6|-|TRBJ2-4
CASSFKLAKNIQYF
TGTGCCAGCAGCTTCAAGTTAGCCAAAAACATTCAGTACTTC
>-|TRBV5-4|once|TRBJ1-3
CASSLAPSIGNTIYF
TGTGCCAGCAGCTTGGCCCCCAGTATTGGAAACACCATATATTTT
>-|TRBV15|-|TRBJ2-7
CATSREGNPHYEQYF
TGTGCCACCAGCAGAGAGGGGAACCCTCACTACGAGCAGTACTTC
>-|TRBV4-2|-|TRBJ2-4
CASSQVSSPGPTDIQYF
TGTGCCAGCAGCCAAGTCTCATCACCGGGTCCCACTGACATTCAGTACTTC
>-|TRBV19|-|TRBJ1-4
CASSIFEGTNEKLFF
TGTGCCAGTAGTATATTCGAGGGAACTAATGAAAAACTGTTTTTT
>TRBD2|TRBV11-2|-|TRBJ2-7
CASSSSMTSGYEQYF
TGTGCCAGCAGCTCATCGATGACTAGCGGCTACGAGCAGTACTTC
>TRBD2|TRBV11-1|-|TRBJ2-1
CASSLLAGGADEQFF
TGTGCCAGCAGCTTACTAGCGGGAGGGGCCGATGAGCAGTTCTTC
>TRBD2|TRBV5-1|once|TRBJ2-1
CASSLEGSGRVSYNEQFF
TGCGCCAGCAGCTTGGAAGGTAGCGGGAGGGTGTCCTACAATGAGCAGTTCTTC
>TRBD2|TRBV28|-|TRBJ2-7
CASSLKIGLAGSSYEQYF
TGTGCCAGCAGTTTGAAAATCGGACTAGCGGGCAGCTCCTACGAGCAGTACTTC